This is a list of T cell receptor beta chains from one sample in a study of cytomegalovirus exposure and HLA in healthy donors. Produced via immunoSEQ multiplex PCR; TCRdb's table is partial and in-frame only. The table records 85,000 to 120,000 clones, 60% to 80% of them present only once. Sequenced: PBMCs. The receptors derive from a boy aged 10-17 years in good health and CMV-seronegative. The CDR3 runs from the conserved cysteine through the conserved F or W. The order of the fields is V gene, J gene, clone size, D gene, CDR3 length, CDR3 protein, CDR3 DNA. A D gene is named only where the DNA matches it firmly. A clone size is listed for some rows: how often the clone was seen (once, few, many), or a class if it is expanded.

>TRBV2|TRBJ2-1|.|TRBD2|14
CASKTSGRVNEQFF
TGTGCCAGCAAAACTAGCGGGAGAGTTAATGAGCAGTTCTTC
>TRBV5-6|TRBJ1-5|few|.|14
CASSLAGDNQPQHF
TGTGCCAGCAGCTTGGCAGGGGACAATCAGCCCCAGCATTTT
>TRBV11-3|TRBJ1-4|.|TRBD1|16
CASSTSWDRGDEKLFF
TGTGCCAGCAGCACGAGCTGGGACAGGGGGGATGAAAAACTGTTTTTT
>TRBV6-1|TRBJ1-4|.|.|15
CASSEYGGPNEKLFF
TGTGCCAGCAGTGAATACGGGGGGCCGAATGAAAAACTGTTTTTT
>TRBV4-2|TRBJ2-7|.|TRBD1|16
CASSQEMGTGSYEQYF
TGTGCCAGCAGCCAAGAAATGGGGACAGGATCCTACGAGCAGTACTTC
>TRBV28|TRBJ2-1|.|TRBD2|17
CASILMGGLAGGNEQFF
TGTGCCAGCATTCTGATGGGTGGGCTAGCGGGAGGCAATGAGCAGTTCTTC
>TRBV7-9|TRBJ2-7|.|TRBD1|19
CASSSDGGQGAAMFYEQYF
TGTGCCAGCAGCAGCGATGGGGGGCAGGGGGCGGCTATGTTCTACGAGCAGTACTTC
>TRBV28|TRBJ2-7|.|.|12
CASSSSQGKQYF
TGTGCCAGCAGTTCCTCCCAGGGAAAGCAGTACTTC
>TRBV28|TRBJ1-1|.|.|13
CASRGVGNTEAFF
TGTGCCAGCAGGGGCGTGGGGAACACTGAAGCTTTCTTT
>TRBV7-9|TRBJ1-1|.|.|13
CASSLPGGRSAFF
TGTGCCAGCAGCTTACCGGGGGGCCGTAGTGCTTTCTTT
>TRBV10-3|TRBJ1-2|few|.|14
CAITTDPSSYGYTF
TGTGCCATCACTACAGACCCTTCTTCCTATGGCTACACCTTC
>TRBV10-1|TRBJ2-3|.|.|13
CASSDRGEDTQYF
TGCGCCAGCAGTGACCGAGGAGAGGATACGCAGTATTTT
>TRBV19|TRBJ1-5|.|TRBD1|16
CASSILGGERNQPQHF
TGTGCCAGTAGTATCTTAGGGGGCGAACGCAATCAGCCCCAGCATTTT
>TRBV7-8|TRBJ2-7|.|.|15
CASSLGLLESYEQYF
TGTGCCAGCAGCTTAGGATTGCTAGAGTCCTACGAGCAGTACTTC
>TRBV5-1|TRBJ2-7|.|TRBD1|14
CASSPGTGTSEQYF
TGCGCCAGCAGCCCCGGGACAGGGACCTCCGAGCAGTACTTC
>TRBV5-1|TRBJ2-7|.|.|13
CASSWGDSYEQYF
TGCGCCAGCAGCTGGGGGGACTCCTACGAGCAGTACTTC
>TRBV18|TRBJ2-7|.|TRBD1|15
CASSLGTGGPYEQYF
TGTGCCAGCTCACTAGGGACAGGCGGCCCCTACGAGCAGTACTTC
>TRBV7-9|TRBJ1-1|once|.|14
CASSLVRGNTEAFF
TGTGCCAGCAGCTTAGTCAGGGGGAACACTGAAGCTTTCTTT
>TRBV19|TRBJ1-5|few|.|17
CASSSIRDIVRGQPQHF
TGTGCCAGTAGCTCAATCCGGGACATCGTACGGGGTCAGCCCCAGCATTTT
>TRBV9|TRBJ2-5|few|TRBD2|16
CASSAAPLAGAETQYF
TGTGCCAGCAGCGCAGCCCCACTAGCGGGAGCTGAGACCCAGTACTTC
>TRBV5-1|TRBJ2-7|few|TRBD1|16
CASGPGPGQGIVEQYF
TGCGCCAGCGGACCCGGCCCGGGACAGGGGATAGTGGAGCAGTACTTC
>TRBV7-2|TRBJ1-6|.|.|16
CASSLQGSTYNSPLHF
TGTGCCAGCAGCTTACAGGGGTCAACCTATAATTCACCCCTCCACTTT
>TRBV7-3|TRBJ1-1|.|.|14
CASSLLGADTEAFF
TGTGCCAGCAGCCTGCTGGGGGCTGACACTGAAGCTTTCTTT
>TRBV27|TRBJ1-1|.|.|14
CASSLIGPGTEAFF
TGTGCCAGCAGTTTAATCGGTCCGGGGACTGAAGCTTTCTTT
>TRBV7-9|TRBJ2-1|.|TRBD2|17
CASSARLAGVSYNEQFF
TGTGCCAGCAGCGCCCGACTAGCGGGAGTATCCTACAATGAGCAGTTCTTC
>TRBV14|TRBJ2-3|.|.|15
CASSQGSRKTDTQYF
TGTGCCAGCAGCCAAGGGTCTAGGAAAACAGATACGCAGTATTTT
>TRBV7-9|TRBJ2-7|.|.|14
CASSLGPPGGEQYF
TGTGCCAGCAGCTTAGGTCCTCCCGGCGGCGAGCAGTACTTC
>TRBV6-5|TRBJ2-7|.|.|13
CASSYSSAYEQYF
TGTGCCAGCAGTTACTCGAGTGCTTACGAGCAGTACTTC
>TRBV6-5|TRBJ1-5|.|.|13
CASSYRGNQPQHF
TGTGCCAGCAGTTACAGGGGGAATCAGCCCCAGCATTTT
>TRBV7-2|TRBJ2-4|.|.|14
CASSPRQGGGIQYF
TGTGCCAGCAGCCCCCGCCAGGGAGGGGGCATTCAGTACTTC
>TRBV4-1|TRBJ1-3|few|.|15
CASSQLFPGQNTIYF
TGCGCCAGCAGCCAATTGTTCCCAGGGCAAAACACCATATATTTT
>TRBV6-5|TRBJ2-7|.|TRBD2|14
CASRRTSGAYEQYF
TGTGCCAGCAGACGGACTAGCGGAGCCTACGAGCAGTACTTC
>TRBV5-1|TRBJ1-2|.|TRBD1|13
CASSLGQGKGYTF
TGCGCCAGCAGCTTGGGACAGGGAAAAGGCTACACCTTC
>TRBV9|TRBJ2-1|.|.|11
CASSVGHEQFF
TGTGCCAGCAGCGTAGGGCATGAGCAGTTCTTC
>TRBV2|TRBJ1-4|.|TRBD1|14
CASSKTGNLEKLFF
TGTGCCAGCAGCAAGACAGGGAATCTTGAAAAACTGTTTTTT
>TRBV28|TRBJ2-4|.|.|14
CASSLQYPKNIQYF
TGTGCCAGCAGTTTACAGTACCCCAAAAACATTCAGTACTTC
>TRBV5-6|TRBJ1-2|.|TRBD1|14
CASTWDRNNYGYTF
TGTGCCAGCACCTGGGACAGGAATAACTATGGCTACACCTTC
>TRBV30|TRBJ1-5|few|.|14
CAWSSSGRRQPQHF
TGTGCCTGGAGTTCTTCAGGGCGTCGGCAGCCCCAGCATTTT
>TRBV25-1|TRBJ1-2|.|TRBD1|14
CASMGDRGRIGYTF
TGTGCCAGCATGGGGGACAGGGGGCGGATTGGCTACACCTTC
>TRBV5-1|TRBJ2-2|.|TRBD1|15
CASSADRVNTGELFF
TGCGCCAGCAGCGCGGACAGGGTGAACACCGGGGAGCTGTTTTTT